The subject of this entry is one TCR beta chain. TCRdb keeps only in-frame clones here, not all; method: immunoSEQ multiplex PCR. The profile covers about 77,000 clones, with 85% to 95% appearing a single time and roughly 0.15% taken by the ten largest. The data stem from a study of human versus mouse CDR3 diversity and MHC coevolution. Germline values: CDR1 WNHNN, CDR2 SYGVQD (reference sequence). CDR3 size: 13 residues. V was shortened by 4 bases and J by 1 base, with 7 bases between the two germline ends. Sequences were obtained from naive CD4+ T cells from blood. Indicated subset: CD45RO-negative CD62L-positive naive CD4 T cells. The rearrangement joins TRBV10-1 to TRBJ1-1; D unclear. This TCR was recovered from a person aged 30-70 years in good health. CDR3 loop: CASSVQKNTEAFF. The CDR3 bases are TGCGCCAGCAGTGTACAAAAGAACACTGAAGCTTTCTTT.